This T cell receptor (beta chain) was obtained from a study of T cell repertoires in cytomegalovirus infection. Overall study context: Shared public TCR beta signatures pointed to both CMV infection and a matching HLA type.

TCRdb reprocessed the reads with MiXCR, giving one entry per CDR3 protein. The sample shows nearly 650,000 distinct CDR3 sequences, more than 20% of them seen only once. Study conclusions and caveats: People with CMV and the relevant HLA were identified by cumulative public TCR beta family frequency. HLA-C-restricted CMV clonotypes gave the most frequent clonotype in two of eight donors.

As concerns this clonotype: Its antigen remains unknown.

The CDR3 contains 14 residues. Germline CDR1 LNHNV, CDR2 YYDKDF (reference sequence). V lost 3 bases to trimming and J lost 4 bases, with 9 bases between them. The source of this sequence is a human donor in good health (CMV status not recorded). Some clones in this sample may be carry-over from other donors' samples. The material sequenced was CD8+ T cells from PBMCs. The chain has TRBV15 and TRBJ1-4; D unresolved. CDR3 sequence reads: CATSRNPNNEKLFF. In nucleotides, the CDR3 is TGTGCCACCAGCAGGAATCCGAATAATGAAAAACTGTTTTTT.